The 20 T cell receptor beta chains below were found in one sample sequenced in a study of blood T cells in healthy people across ages. Then a second PCR, running about 6 to 12 cycles, was carried out with a sample-barcoded 5' primer and a J-beta primer mix. In TCRdb, the 5' RACE reads were re-called with MiXCR into one record per CDR3 protein. The sample consists of hundreds of thousands of distinct CDR3 sequences, 55% to 70% of them appearing once. The sample was blood. The origin of the receptors is a young man in good health.

This clonotype occurred a few times. The rearrangement uses TRBV4-2 and TRBJ2-4; the match to TRBD1 covers 10 bases. CDR3 size: 16 residues. V dropped 5 bases and J dropped 8; count of bases not matched to a gene: 12. Germline assignment: CDR1 LGHNA and CDR2 YNFKEQ. The CDR3 here is CASSFSGTGELDIQYF. The DNA for the CDR3 is TGTGCCAGCAGCTTTTCCGGGACAGGGGAGTTGGACATTCAGTACTTC.

The chain is built from TRBV7-9 and TRBJ2-6; unclear D gene. Germline CDR1 is SEHNR and CDR2 is FQNEAQ (reference sequence). This CDR3 spans 13 amino acids. V shed 5 bases and J shed 13 bases, with 15 bases lying between them. CDR3 sequence (DNA): TGTGCCAGCAGCCCCCTTGGGCCCCGAGTCCTGACTTTC. Translation: CASSPLGPRVLTF.

This clonotype was detected only a few times. The chain joins TRBV29-1 to TRBJ2-7; TRBD1 or TRBD2 may be the D gene (5 bases each). The CDR3 is 11 residues long. V was pared by 7 bases and J by 5 bases, with 12 bases between. CDR1 and CDR2 from the germline V gene are SQVTM and ANQGSEA. Written as DNA, the CDR3 is TGCAGCGGTGACTGGGGACACGAGCAGTACTTC. Encoded protein: CSGDWGHEQYF.

The chain is built from TRBV7-3 and TRBJ2-7; the match to TRBD2 covers 7 bases. Losses at the gene ends were 3 bases for V and 2 bases for J; bases not matched to a gene: 7. Germline values: CDR1 SGHTA, CDR2 FQGTGA. The CDR3 sequence is 15 residues long. The CDR3 loop is CASSFMGGPPYEQYF. As DNA, the CDR3 is TGTGCCAGCAGCTTTATGGGAGGGCCACCCTACGAGCAGTACTTC.

In its sample, this clonotype was seen once. The V gene is TRBV29-1, the J gene TRBJ2-5; D is undetermined. The assigned J gene may be wrong: the sequence end matches TRBJ2-7 better. Germline lookup yields CDR1 SQVTM and CDR2 ANQGSEA. The CDR3 runs to 15 residues. In nucleotides, the CDR3 is TGCAGCGTTGAAGATCATTCTAGATCTCCTCTCGAGCAGTACTTC. Protein: CSVEDHSRSPLEQYF.

CDR3 coding DNA: TGTGCCAGCAGCTTAAGCGGAGGGGCCTTATACGAGCAGTACTTC. Translated: CASSLSGGALYEQYF. This chain connects TRBV7-2 to TRBJ2-5; D might be TRBD2 (6 bases). The assigned J gene may be wrong: the sequence end matches TRBJ2-7 better. Germline loops: CDR1 SGHTA, CDR2 FQGNSA. The CDR3 contains 15 residues.

This clonotype turned up a few times. The chain uses TRBV12-3 or TRBV12-4 and TRBJ2-1; D may be TRBD1 (6 bases). V was shortened by 4 bases and J by 5 bases, with 12 bases between the two germline ends. The CDR3 has 14 amino acids. The CDR3 nucleotides read TGTGCCAGCAGTTCCGGCAGGGGTAACAATGAGCAGTTCTTC. Its translation: CASSSGRGNNEQFF.

The gene calls are TRBV2 and TRBJ1-1; 8 nucleotides align to TRBD1. CDR1 is SNHLY and CDR2 is FYNNEI in the germline V gene. The CDR3 consists of 14 residues. V trimming: 10 bases; J trimming: 7 bases; junction bases outside the gene matches: 14. CDR3 amino acids: CATIPEDRAREAFF. In DNA, the CDR3 is TGTGCCACGATCCCCGAGGACAGGGCCCGTGAAGCTTTCTTT.

The CDR3, as DNA: TGTGCCAGCACAGTGGGGGGCCGCCAAGAGACCCAGTACTTC. Translating gives CASTVGGRQETQYF. The chain recombines TRBV6-5 with TRBJ2-5, with D possibly called TRBD1 or TRBD2 (6 bases each). Germline V CDR1 and CDR2: MNHEY, SVGAGI. The length of the CDR3 is 14 residues. V was trimmed by 7 bases and J by 1 base, leaving 13 bases between them.

This chain uses TRBV7-7 with TRBJ2-5, with 13 positions matching TRBD2. The V and J ends lost 5 bases and 5 bases, in that order; junction bases with no gene match: 8. CDR1 and CDR2 (germline): SSHAT, FNYEAQ (reference sequence). The CDR3 length is 16 residues. CDR3 in DNA: TGTGCCAGCAGCCCACGGACTAGCGGGGGATTGGAGACCCAGTACTTC. Translated, it gives CASSPRTSGGLETQYF.

The CDR3 bases are TGCGCCAGCAGCCAAGTCTCAAGGGTCTCCTCGGAGCAGTTCTTC. Encoded protein: CASSQVSRVSSEQFF. The chain recombines TRBV4-3 with TRBJ2-1; D is ambiguous. Trimming cost V 1 base and J 10 bases, with 17 bases left between them. Looked up from germline, CDR1 is LGHNA and CDR2 is YSLEER. The CDR3 has 15 residues.

This clonotype has more than one count but fewer than ten. The chain links TRBV2 to TRBJ1-5; TRBD1 matches at 7 bases. Per the germline V gene, CDR1 is SNHLY and CDR2 is FYNNEI. This CDR3 is built from 14 residues. After removal of 3 bases from V and 2 bases from J, the junction contained 1 base not matched to a gene. CDR3 sequence (DNA): TGTGCCAGCAGTGAGACAGGGCGCAATCAGCCCCAGCATTTT. Protein sequence: CASSETGRNQPQHF.

The J gene is TRBJ2-7, the V gene TRBV20-1, with 11 bases identical to TRBD2. The V gene's germline CDR1 is DFQATT and CDR2 SNEGSKA (reference sequence). J gave up 3 bases and V 6 bases, and 4 bases lay outside the gene matches. The CDR3 extends over 13 amino acids. CDR3 in amino acids: CSATGLADYEQYF. The CDR3 DNA reads TGCAGTGCCACGGGACTAGCGGACTACGAGCAGTACTTC.

The chain's CDR3 is CASSSLHEQYF. The CDR3 DNA reads TGTGCCAGCAGTTCCCTCCATGAGCAGTACTTC. The V gene is TRBV6-5, the J gene TRBJ2-5, with unresolved D. The CDR3 sequence is 11 residues long. V lost 4 bases and J 11 bases, leaving 11 bases between the germline ends. Germline CDR1 is MNHEY and CDR2 is SVGAGI.

V and J are TRBV28 and TRBJ2-5; 12 bases line up with TRBD2. Looked up from germline, CDR1 is MDHEN and CDR2 is SYDVKM. V shed 5 bases and J 11 bases; nucleotides not matched to a gene: 9. The CDR3 runs to 14 residues. The CDR3 reads CASSQLAGGNEQYF. CDR3 DNA sequence: TGTGCCAGCAGTCAACTAGCGGGAGGCAATGAGCAGTACTTC.

V and J are TRBV4-2 and TRBJ1-1; no clear D. Trimming shortened V by 1 base and J by 1 base, and 16 bases separated the two germline ends. Germline loops: CDR1 LGHNA, CDR2 YNFKEQ. The length of the CDR3 is 17 residues. The chain's CDR3 is CASSQVGSADKNTEAFF. CDR3 coding DNA: TGTGCCAGCAGCCAAGTAGGGAGCGCAGATAAGAACACTGAAGCTTTCTTT.

CDR3 loop: CASPNVEEQYF. The DNA for the CDR3 is TGTGCCAGCCCGAACGTGGAGGAGCAGTACTTC. The chain links TRBV18 to TRBJ2-7; D is undetermined. Germline CDR1 is KGHSH and CDR2 is LQKENI. The CDR3 has 11 residues. V was pared by 8 bases and J by 7 bases, with 12 bases between.

This chain links TRBV6-2 or TRBV6-3 with TRBJ2-3; 8 bases align to TRBD2. CDR1 and CDR2 from the germline V gene are MNHEY and SVGEGT. The CDR3 spans 15 residues. Trimming at V came to 2 bases and at J to 4 bases, leaving 5 bases not matched to a gene. CDR3 bases: TGTGCCAGCAGTTACGGGCGGGAGGCTCCAGATACGCAGTATTTT. Translating it yields CASSYGREAPDTQYF.

V usage is TRBV25-1 and J usage is TRBJ2-5; a weak D match, TRBD1 (6 bases). Trimming removed 10 bases at V and 1 base at J, with 16 bases between. The V gene's germline CDR1 is MGHDK and CDR2 SYGVNS. The CDR3 has 14 amino acids. CDR3 sequence: CATTDRTAQETQYF. The CDR3 DNA follows: TGTGCCACCACAGACCGGACAGCCCAAGAGACCCAGTACTTC.

The CDR3 sequence is CASSYSPGGRIDYGYTF. CDR3 coding DNA: TGTGCCAGCAGTTACTCGCCAGGGGGACGGATTGACTATGGCTACACCTTC. The chain carries TRBV6-2 or TRBV6-3 and TRBJ1-2; 7 positions match TRBD1. The CDR3 is 17 amino acids. V gave up 0 bases and J gave up 3 bases; unmatched junction bases: 10. Germline V gene sequence: CDR1 MNHEY, CDR2 SVGEGT.